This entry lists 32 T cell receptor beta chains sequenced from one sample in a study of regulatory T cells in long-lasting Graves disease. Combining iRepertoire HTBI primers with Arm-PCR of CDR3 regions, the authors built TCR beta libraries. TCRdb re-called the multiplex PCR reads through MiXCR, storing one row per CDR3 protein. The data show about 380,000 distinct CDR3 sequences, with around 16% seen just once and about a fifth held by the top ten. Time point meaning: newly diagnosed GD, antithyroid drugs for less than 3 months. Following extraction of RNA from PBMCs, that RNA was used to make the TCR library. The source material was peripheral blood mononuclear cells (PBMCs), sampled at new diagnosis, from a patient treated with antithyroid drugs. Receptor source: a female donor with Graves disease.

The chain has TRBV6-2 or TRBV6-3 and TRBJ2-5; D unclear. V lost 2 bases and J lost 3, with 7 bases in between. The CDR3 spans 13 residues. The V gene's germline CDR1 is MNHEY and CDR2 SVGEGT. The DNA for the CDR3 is TGTGCCAGCAGTTACCCACCGGAAGAGACCCAGTACTTC. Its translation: CASSYPPEETQYF.

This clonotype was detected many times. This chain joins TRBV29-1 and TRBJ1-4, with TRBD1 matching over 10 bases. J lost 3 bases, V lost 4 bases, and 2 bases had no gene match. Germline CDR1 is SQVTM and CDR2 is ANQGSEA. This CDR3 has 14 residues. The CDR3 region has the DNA TGCAGCGTTGGGACAGGGGGACCTAATGAAAAACTGTTTTTT. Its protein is CSVGTGGPNEKLFF.

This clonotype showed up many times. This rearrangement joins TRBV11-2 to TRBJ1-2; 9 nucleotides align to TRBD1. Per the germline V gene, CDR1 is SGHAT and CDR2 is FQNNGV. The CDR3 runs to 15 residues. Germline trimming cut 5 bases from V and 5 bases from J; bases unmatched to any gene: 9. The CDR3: CASSGRTGAFYGYTF. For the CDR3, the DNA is TGTGCCAGCAGCGGACGGACAGGGGCATTTTATGGCTACACCTTC.

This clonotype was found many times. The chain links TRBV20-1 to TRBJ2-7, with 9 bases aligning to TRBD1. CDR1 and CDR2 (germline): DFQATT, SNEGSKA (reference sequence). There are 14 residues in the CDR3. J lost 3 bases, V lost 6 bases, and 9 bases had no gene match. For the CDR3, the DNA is TGCAGTGCCCCCCGGACAGGGGAAATCTACGAGCAGTACTTC. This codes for CSAPRTGEIYEQYF.

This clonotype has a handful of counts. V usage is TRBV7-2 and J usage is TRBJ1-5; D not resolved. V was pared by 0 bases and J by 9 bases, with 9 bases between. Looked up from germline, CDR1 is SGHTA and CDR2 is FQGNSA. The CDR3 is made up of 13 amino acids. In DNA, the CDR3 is TGTGCCAGCAGCTTAGCGAGGTGGTGGCCCCAGCATTTT. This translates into CASSLARWWPQHF. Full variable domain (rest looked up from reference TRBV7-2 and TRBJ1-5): GAGVSQSPSNKVTEKGKDVELRCDPISGHTALYWYRQSLGQGLEFLIYFQGNSAPDKSGLPSDRFSAERTGGSVSTLTIQRTQQEDSAVYLCASSLARWWPQHFGDGTRLSIL.

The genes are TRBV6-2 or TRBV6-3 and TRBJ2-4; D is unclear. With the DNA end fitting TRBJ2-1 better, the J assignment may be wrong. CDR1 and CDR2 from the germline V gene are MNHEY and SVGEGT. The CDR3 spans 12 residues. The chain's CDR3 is CASSRPYNEQFF. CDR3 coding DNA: TGTGCCAGCAGTCGACCTTACAATGAGCAGTTCTTC.

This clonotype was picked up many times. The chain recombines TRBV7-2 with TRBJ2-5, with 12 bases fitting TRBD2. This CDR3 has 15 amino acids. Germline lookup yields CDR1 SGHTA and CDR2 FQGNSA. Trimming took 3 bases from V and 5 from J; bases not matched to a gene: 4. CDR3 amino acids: CASSFFLAGGETQYF. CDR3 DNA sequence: TGTGCCAGCAGCTTCTTCCTAGCGGGGGGGGAGACCCAGTACTTC.

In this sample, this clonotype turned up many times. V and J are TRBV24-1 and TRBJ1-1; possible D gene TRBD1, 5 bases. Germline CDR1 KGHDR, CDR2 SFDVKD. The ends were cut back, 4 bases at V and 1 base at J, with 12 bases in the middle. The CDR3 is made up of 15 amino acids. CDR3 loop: CATSDGGSGNTEAFF. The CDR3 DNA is TGTGCCACCAGTGACGGGGGGTCTGGGAACACTGAAGCTTTCTTT.

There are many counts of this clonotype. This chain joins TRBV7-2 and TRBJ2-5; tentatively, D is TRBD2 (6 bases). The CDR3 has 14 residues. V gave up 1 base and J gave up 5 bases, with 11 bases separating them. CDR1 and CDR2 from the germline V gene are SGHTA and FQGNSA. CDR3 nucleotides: TGTGCCAGCAGCTTAGGTCGGGGGTCGGAGACCCAGTACTTC. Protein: CASSLGRGSETQYF.

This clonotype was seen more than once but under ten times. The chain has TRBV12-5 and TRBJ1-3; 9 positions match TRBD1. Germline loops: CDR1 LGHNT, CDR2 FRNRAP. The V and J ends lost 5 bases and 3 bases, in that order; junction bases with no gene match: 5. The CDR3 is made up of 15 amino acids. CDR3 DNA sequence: TGTGCTAGTGGTATCGGGACAGGGCATGGAAACACCATATATTTT. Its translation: CASGIGTGHGNTIYF.

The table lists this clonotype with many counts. CDR3 loop: CASTTHSNTEAFF. The CDR3 DNA reads as TGTGCCAGCACCACACACAGCAACACTGAAGCTTTCTTT. This chain joins TRBV28 and TRBJ1-1; D unclear. The CDR3 length is 13 residues. Germline CDR1 MDHEN, CDR2 SYDVKM. V was shortened by 7 bases and J by 2 bases, with 11 bases between the two germline ends.

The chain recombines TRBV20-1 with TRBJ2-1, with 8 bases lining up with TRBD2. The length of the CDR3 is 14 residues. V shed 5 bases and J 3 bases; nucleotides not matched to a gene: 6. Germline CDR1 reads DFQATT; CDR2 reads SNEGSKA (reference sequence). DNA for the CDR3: TGCAGTGCTCCAGCGGGGGCCGACTACAATGAGCAGTTCTTC. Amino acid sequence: CSAPAGADYNEQFF.

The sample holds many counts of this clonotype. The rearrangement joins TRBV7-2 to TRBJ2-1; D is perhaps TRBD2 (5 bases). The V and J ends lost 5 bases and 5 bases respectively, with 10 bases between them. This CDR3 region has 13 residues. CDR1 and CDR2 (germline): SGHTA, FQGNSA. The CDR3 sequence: CASSPSRDNEQFF. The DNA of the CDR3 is TGTGCCAGCAGCCCTTCGCGGGACAATGAGCAGTTCTTC.

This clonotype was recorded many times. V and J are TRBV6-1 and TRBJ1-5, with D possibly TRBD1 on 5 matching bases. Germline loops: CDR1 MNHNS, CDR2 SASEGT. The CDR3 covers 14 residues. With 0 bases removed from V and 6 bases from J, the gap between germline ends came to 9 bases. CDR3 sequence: CASSEARGGQPQHF. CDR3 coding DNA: TGTGCCAGCAGTGAAGCGAGGGGAGGTCAGCCCCAGCATTTT.

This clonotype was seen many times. The CDR3 region has the DNA TGTGCCAGCAGCTTGGTAGGGAACAGCTACAATGAGCAGTTCTTC. It encodes CASSLVGNSYNEQFF. The chain carries TRBV5-5 and TRBJ2-1; D uncertain. CDR1 SGHKS and CDR2 YYEKEE come from the germline V gene (reference sequence). This CDR3 region has 15 residues. V gave up 0 bases and J gave up 3 bases, with 10 bases separating them.

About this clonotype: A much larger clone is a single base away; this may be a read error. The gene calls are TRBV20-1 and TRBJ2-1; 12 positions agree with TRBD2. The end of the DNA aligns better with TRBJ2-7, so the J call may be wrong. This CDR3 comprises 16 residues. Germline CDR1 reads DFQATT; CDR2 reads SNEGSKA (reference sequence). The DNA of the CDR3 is TGCAGTGCTGAGACTAGCGGGGGAGCCGTATACAATGAGCAGTACTTC. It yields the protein CSAETSGGAVYNEQYF.

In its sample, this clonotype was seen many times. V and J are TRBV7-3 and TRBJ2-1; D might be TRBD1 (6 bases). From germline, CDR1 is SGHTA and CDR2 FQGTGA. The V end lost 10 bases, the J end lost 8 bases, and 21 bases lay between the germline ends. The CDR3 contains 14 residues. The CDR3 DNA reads TGTGCCACGAGCCCCGGGACCAACAGGGATGAGCAGTTCTTC. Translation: CATSPGTNRDEQFF.

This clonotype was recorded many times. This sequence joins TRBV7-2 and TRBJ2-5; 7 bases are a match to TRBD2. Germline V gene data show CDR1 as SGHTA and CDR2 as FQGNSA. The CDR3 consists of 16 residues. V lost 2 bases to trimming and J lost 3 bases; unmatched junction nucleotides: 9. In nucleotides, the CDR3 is TGTGCCAGCAGCTTAATGTCACGGAGCGGGAAAGAGACCCAGTACTTC. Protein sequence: CASSLMSRSGKETQYF. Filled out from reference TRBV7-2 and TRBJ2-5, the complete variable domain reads GAGVSQSPSNKVTEKGKDVELRCDPISGHTALYWYRQSLGQGLEFLIYFQGNSAPDKSGLPSDRFSAERTGGSVSTLTIQRTQQEDSAVYLCASSLMSRSGKETQYFGPGTRLLVL.

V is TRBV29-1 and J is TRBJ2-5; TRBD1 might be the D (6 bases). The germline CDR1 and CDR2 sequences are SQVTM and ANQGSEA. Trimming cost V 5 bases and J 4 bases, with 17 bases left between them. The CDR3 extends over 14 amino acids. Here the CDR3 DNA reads TGCAGCGTTCCACTGACAGGTGTCCGAGAGACCCAGTACTTC. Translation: CSVPLTGVRETQYF.

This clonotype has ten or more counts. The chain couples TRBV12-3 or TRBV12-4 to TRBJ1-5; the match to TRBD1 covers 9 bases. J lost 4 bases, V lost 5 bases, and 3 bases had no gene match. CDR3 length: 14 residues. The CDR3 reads CASSRQGDNQPQHF. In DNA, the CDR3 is TGTGCCAGCAGTAGACAGGGGGATAATCAGCCCCAGCATTTT.

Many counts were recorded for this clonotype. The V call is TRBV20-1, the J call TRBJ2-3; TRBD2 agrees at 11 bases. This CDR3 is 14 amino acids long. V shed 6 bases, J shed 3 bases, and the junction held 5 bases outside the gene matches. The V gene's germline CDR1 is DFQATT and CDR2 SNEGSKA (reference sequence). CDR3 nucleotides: TGCAGTGCCGACATAGCGGGGGGGACAGATACGCAGTATTTT. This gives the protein CSADIAGGTDTQYF.

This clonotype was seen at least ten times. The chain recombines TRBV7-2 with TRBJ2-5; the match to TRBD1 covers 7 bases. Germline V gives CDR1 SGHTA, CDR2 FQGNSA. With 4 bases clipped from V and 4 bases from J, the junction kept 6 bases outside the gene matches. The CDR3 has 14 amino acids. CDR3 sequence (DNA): TGTGCCAGCAGCTCGTCGTCAGGGGGAGAGACCCAGTACTTC. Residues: CASSSSSGGETQYF. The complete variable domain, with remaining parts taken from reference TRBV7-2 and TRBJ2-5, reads GAGVSQSPSNKVTEKGKDVELRCDPISGHTALYWYRQSLGQGLEFLIYFQGNSAPDKSGLPSDRFSAERTGGSVSTLTIQRTQQEDSAVYLCASSSSSGGETQYFGPGTRLLVL.

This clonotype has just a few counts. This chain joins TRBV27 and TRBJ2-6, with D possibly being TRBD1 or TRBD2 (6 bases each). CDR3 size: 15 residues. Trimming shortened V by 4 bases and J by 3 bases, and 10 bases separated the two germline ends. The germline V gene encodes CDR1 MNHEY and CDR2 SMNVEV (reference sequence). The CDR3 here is CASSSRGGGANVLTF. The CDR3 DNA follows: TGTGCCAGCAGTTCCAGGGGAGGTGGGGCCAACGTCCTGACTTTC.

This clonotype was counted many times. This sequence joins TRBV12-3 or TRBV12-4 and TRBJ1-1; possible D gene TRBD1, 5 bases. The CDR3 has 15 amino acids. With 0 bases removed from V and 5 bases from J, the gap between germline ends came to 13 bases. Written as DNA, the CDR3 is TGTGCCAGCAGTTTAGCGCTGGGGGTTCGAACTGAAGCTTTCTTT. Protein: CASSLALGVRTEAFF.

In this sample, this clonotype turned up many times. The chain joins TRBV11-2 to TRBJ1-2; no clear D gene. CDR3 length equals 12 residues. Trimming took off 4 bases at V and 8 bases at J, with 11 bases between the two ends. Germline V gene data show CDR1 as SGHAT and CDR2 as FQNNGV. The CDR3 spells CASSSVPRGYTF. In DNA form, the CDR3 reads TGTGCCAGCAGCTCAGTTCCGAGGGGCTACACCTTC. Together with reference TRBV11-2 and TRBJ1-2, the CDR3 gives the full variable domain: EAGVAQSPRYKIIEKRQSVAFWCNPISGHATLYWYQQILGQGPKLLIQFQNNGVVDDSQLPKDRFSAERLKGVDSTLKIQPAKLEDSAVYLCASSSVPRGYTFGSGTRLTVV.

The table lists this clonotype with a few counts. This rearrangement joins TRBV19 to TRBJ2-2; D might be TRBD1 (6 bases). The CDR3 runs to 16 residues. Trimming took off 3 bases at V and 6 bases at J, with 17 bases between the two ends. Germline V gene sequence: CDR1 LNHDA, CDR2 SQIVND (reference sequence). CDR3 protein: CASSIRGNNRAGELFF. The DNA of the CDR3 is TGTGCCAGTAGTATTAGGGGTAACAACAGGGCCGGGGAGCTGTTTTTT.

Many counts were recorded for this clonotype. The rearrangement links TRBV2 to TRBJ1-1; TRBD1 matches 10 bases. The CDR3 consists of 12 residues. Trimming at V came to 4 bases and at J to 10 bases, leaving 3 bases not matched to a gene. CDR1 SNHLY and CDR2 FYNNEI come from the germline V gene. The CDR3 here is CASSGTGGLAFF. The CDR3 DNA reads TGTGCCAGCAGTGGGACAGGGGGGTTAGCTTTCTTT. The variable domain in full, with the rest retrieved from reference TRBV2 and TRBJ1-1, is EPEVTQTPSHQVTQMGQEVILRCVPISNHLYFYWYRQILGQKVEFLVSFYNNEISEKSEIFDDQFSVERPDGSNFTLKIRSTKLEDSAMYFCASSGTGGLAFFGQGTRLTVV.

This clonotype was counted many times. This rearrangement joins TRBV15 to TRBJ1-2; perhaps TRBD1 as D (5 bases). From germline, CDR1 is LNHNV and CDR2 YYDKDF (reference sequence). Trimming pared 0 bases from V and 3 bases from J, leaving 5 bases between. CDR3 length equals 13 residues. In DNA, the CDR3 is TGTGCCACCAGCAGAGACAGGGACTATGGCTACACCTTC. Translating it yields CATSRDRDYGYTF.

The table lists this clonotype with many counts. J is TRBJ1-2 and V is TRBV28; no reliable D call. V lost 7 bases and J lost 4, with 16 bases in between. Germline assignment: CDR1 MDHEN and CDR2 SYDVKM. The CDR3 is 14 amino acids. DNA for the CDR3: TGTGCCAGCACCCTAGAGAGTACGATCTATGGCTACACCTTC. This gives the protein CASTLESTIYGYTF.

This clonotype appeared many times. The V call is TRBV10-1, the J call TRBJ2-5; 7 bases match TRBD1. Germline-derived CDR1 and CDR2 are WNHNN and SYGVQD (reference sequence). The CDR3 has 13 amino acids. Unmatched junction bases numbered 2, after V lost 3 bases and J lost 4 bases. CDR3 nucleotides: TGCGCCAGCAGTGAAGCAGGGGGAGAGACCCAGTACTTC. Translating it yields CASSEAGGETQYF.

The CDR3 nucleotides read TGTGCCAGCAGTCGGACTAGCGGGAGATTGTACACCGGGGAGCTGTTTTTT. Its protein product is CASSRTSGRLYTGELFF. The chain combines TRBV12-3 or TRBV12-4 with TRBJ2-2; 13 nucleotides line up with TRBD2. The J segment lost 3 bases and the V segment lost 5 bases, leaving 6 bases of the junction unmatched. CDR3 size: 17 residues.

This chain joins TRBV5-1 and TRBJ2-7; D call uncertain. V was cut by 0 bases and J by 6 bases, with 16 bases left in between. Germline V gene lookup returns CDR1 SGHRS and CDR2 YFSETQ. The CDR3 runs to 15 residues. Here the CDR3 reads CASSLVGSVLGEQYF. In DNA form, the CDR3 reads TGCGCCAGCAGCTTGGTCGGCTCCGTGTTGGGCGAGCAGTACTTC.